These 6 T cell receptor beta chains came from one sample sequenced in a study of blood T cell repertoires in COVID-19. Here immunoSEQ multiplex PCR was the method, and the copy in TCRdb shows in-frame clones only, minus some. The sample consists of approximately 280,000 clones, about 89% of them appearing once. The sample comprised peripheral blood. All receptors derive from a man aged 40-50 years with acute or convalescent COVID-19.

The chain couples TRBV30 to TRBJ1-2; 10 nucleotides line up with TRBD1. The trim removed 6 bases at V and 5 bases at J, leaving 9 bases unmatched. Germline-derived CDR1 and CDR2 are GTSNPN and SVGIG (reference sequence). The CDR3 runs 14 residues. For the CDR3, the DNA is TGTGCCTGTTCTCAGACAGGGGGCCCATATGGCTACACCTTC. It yields the protein CACSQTGGPYGYTF.

This sequence joins TRBV9 and TRBJ2-3; TRBD2 is a possible D gene (7 bases). V lost 3 bases and J 0 bases, leaving 17 bases between the germline ends. Per the germline V gene, CDR1 is SGDLS and CDR2 is YYNGEE. The CDR3 runs to 17 residues. The CDR3 loop reads CASSALSGTKSTDTQYF. The CDR3 coding sequence is TGTGCCAGCAGCGCTCTCAGCGGGACAAAAAGCACAGATACGCAGTATTTT.

The genes are TRBV18 and TRBJ1-3, with D maybe TRBD1 (5 bases). Trimming stripped 0 bases from V and 1 base from J, with 10 bases between. The CDR3 runs to 16 residues. Germline V gives CDR1 KGHSH, CDR2 LQKENI. As DNA, the CDR3 is TGTGCCAGCTCACCACCGTCAGGGTCTTCTGGAAACACCATATATTTT. It yields the protein CASSPPSGSSGNTIYF.

This chain links TRBV2 with TRBJ1-1, with TRBD1 matching over 9 bases. CDR1 SNHLY and CDR2 FYNNEI come from the germline V gene. This CDR3 has 14 amino acids. V was pared by 6 bases and J by 2 bases, with 4 bases of the junction left unmatched. CDR3 residues: CASRRQGGNTEAFF. The DNA of the CDR3 is TGTGCCAGCAGACGACAGGGGGGAAACACTGAAGCTTTCTTT. Full variable domain (remainder filled in from reference TRBV2 and TRBJ1-1): EPEVTQTPSHQVTQMGQEVILRCVPISNHLYFYWYRQILGQKVEFLVSFYNNEISEKSEIFDDQFSVERPDGSNFTLKIRSTKLEDSAMYFCASRRQGGNTEAFFGQGTRLTVV.

This chain joins TRBV6-2 or TRBV6-3 and TRBJ2-7; maybe TRBD1 (5 bases). Per germline, CDR1 MNHEY and CDR2 SVGEGT. The CDR3 spans 12 residues. V shed 2 bases and J shed 5 bases, with 7 bases lying between them. CDR3 sequence: CASSYIGDEQYF. CDR3 bases: TGTGCCAGCAGTTACATAGGGGACGAGCAGTACTTC.

The V and J genes are TRBV6-5 and TRBJ1-2; a weak D match, TRBD1 (5 bases). Germline V lookup: CDR1 MNHEY, CDR2 SVGAGI. The V end was cut by 2 bases, the J end by 8 bases, with 15 bases between. There are 14 residues in the CDR3. DNA of the CDR3: TGTGCCAGCAGTTACGGTCGGGGGGTACAGGGCTACACCTTC. Protein sequence: CASSYGRGVQGYTF.